This T cell receptor beta chain was captured by sequencing in a study of cytomegalovirus exposure and HLA in healthy donors. Study-wide points: Within an earlier analysis, most TCR beta V segments proved productive either about 87% or about 30% of the time.

A note on this clone: What it binds is unknown.

The PCR employed 60 Vbeta primers together with 13 Jbeta primers. Method: immunoSEQ multiplex PCR; TCRdb's copy keeps in-frame clones and lacks some. The sample records about 130,000 clones, about 81% being singletons. Looked up from germline, CDR1 is SGHVS and CDR2 is FNYEAQ. The CDR3 has 13 residues. V was trimmed by 4 bases and J by 0 bases, leaving 4 bases between them. This clonotype originated in a woman aged 40 to 50 in good health and CMV-seropositive. This chain joins TRBV7-6 and TRBJ1-3; D unresolved. The sequencing sample was made of PBMCs. The CDR3 loop reads CASSSLSGNTIYF. The CDR3 region has the DNA TGTGCCAGCAGCTCCCTCTCTGGAAACACCATATATTTT.